These 24 T cell receptor beta chains share one sample of origin, sequenced in a study of cytomegalovirus exposure and HLA in healthy donors. Clones were read by immunoSEQ multiplex PCR, and TCRdb kept only the in-frame ones, dropping some. This table holds about 43,000 clones, approximately 90% found once. Sequenced sample: PBMCs. These receptor sequences come from a man between 18 and 35 years old in good health and CMV-seronegative.

J is TRBJ1-4 and V is TRBV4-1, with 7 bases that match TRBD1. CDR1 and CDR2 from the germline V gene are MGHRA and YSYEKL. This CDR3 is built from 15 residues. V lost 4 bases to trimming and J lost 3 bases; unmatched junction nucleotides: 5. The DNA for the CDR3 is TGCGCCAGCAGCCTCATGACAGGGCCTAATGAAAAACTGTTTTTT. Its translation: CASSLMTGPNEKLFF.

Here the CDR3 DNA reads TGCGCCAGCAGTCACTATTATAGCAATCAGCCCCAGCATTTT. Amino acid sequence: CASSHYYSNQPQHF. V and J are TRBV23-1 and TRBJ1-5; D is undetermined. TRBV23-1 is annotated as an ORF whose role is uncertain. V dropped 3 bases and J dropped 0 bases, with 6 bases sitting between them. The CDR3 spans 14 residues.

The chain has TRBV11-2 and TRBJ2-5; D uncertain. The germline V and J ends were trimmed by 1 base and 5 bases, with 14 bases remaining between them. Germline values: CDR1 SGHAT, CDR2 FQNNGV. The CDR3 totals 15 residues. CDR3 residues: CASSLAPSESETQYF. Here the CDR3 DNA reads TGTGCCAGCAGCTTAGCCCCCAGTGAATCGGAGACCCAGTACTTC. Supplemented by reference TRBV11-2 and TRBJ2-5, the full variable domain reads EAGVAQSPRYKIIEKRQSVAFWCNPISGHATLYWYQQILGQGPKLLIQFQNNGVVDDSQLPKDRFSAERLKGVDSTLKIQPAKLEDSAVYLCASSLAPSESETQYFGPGTRLLVL.

V and J are TRBV6-5 and TRBJ2-5; a weak D match, TRBD2 (5 bases). V gave up 6 bases and J gave up 2 bases, with 13 bases separating them. Germline CDR1 MNHEY, CDR2 SVGAGI. The CDR3 is 14 amino acids. CDR3 amino acids: CASSQRGNQETQYF. The CDR3 DNA sequence: TGTGCCAGCAGCCAGAGAGGGAATCAAGAGACCCAGTACTTC.

This chain joins TRBV4-3 and TRBJ2-3, with TRBD2 matching 12 bases. The CDR3 totals 18 residues. Germline-derived CDR1 and CDR2 are LGHNA and YSLEER. Trimming removed 3 bases from V and 4 bases from J; junction bases left unmatched: 11. The CDR3 DNA reads TGCGCCAGCAGCCACCTAGCCCCTAGCGGGGGGGAGGCAGATACGCAGTATTTT. Encoded protein: CASSHLAPSGGEADTQYF.

The chain links TRBV4-3 to TRBJ2-4; possible D gene TRBD2, 6 bases. The CDR3 contains 13 residues. Trimming left V 1 base short and J 13 bases short, with 14 bases between. Germline V CDR1 and CDR2: LGHNA, YSLEER. The DNA for the CDR3 is TGCGCCAGCAGCCAAGCAGGGCCTGGACTACAGTACTTC. Translated, it gives CASSQAGPGLQYF.

V is TRBV4-2 and J is TRBJ2-3; TRBD2 agrees at 11 bases. CDR3 size: 19 residues. Germline V gene data show CDR1 as LGHNA and CDR2 as YNFKEQ. Unmatched junction bases numbered 9, after V lost 0 bases and J lost 1 base. CDR3 sequence reads: CASSQDPASGGYGTDTQYF. CDR3 in DNA: TGTGCCAGCAGCCAAGATCCGGCTAGCGGGGGGTACGGCACAGATACGCAGTATTTT.

The chain employs TRBV27 and TRBJ1-1, with 9 bases fitting TRBD1. V lost 5 bases, J lost 2 bases, and 6 bases stayed unmatched. From germline, CDR1 is MNHEY and CDR2 SMNVEV (reference sequence). The CDR3 loop spans 15 amino acids. The CDR3 reads CASSTTGGANTEAFF. The CDR3 DNA reads as TGTGCCAGCAGTACTACAGGGGGCGCAAACACTGAAGCTTTCTTT.

The chain employs TRBV11-2 and TRBJ2-5, with D perhaps matching TRBD1 (6 bases). The CDR3 is made up of 14 amino acids. From germline, CDR1 is SGHAT and CDR2 FQNNGV. V was cut by 5 bases and J by 2 bases, with 12 bases left in between. CDR3 region: CASSPLRGQETQYF. CDR3 sequence (DNA): TGTGCCAGCAGCCCCCTCAGGGGTCAAGAGACCCAGTACTTC.

The V gene is TRBV5-4, the J gene TRBJ2-5; 8 bases map to TRBD1. The CDR3 contains 15 residues. Trimming cost V 3 bases and J 3 bases; bases outside gene matches: 7. CDR1 SGHNT and CDR2 YYREEE come from the germline V gene (reference sequence). The CDR3 spells CASSSEPQGEETQYF. The CDR3 DNA follows: TGTGCCAGCAGCTCGGAACCACAGGGGGAAGAGACCCAGTACTTC.

The count of this clone is one. This chain joins TRBV5-1 and TRBJ2-5; 8 bases fit TRBD2. In germline, CDR1 is SGHRS, CDR2 YFSETQ. This CDR3 is 15 amino acids long. With 6 bases clipped from V and 0 bases from J, the junction kept 7 bases outside the gene matches. CDR3 nucleotides: TGCGCCAGCACGAGTGGCGGGAGGTACCAAGAGACCCAGTACTTC. Translating it yields CASTSGGRYQETQYF.

The chain couples TRBV4-2 to TRBJ2-1, with D unresolved. This CDR3 is 17 amino acids long. V was clipped by 0 bases and J by 3 bases, with 15 bases between them. Germline CDR1 and CDR2: LGHNA and YNFKEQ. The CDR3 nucleotides are TGTGCCAGCAGCCAAGATCTTGCGGATATTAACTACAATGAGCAGTTCTTC. This gives the protein CASSQDLADINYNEQFF.

The rearrangement uses TRBV6-1 and TRBJ1-2, with 10 bases aligning to TRBD1. J lost 0 bases, V lost 6 bases, and 4 bases had no gene match. The germline gives CDR1 MNHNS, CDR2 SASEGT. This CDR3 is 15 amino acids long. The chain's CDR3 is CASSDGQGANYGYTF. The CDR3 region has the DNA TGTGCCAGCAGCGACGGACAGGGGGCTAACTATGGCTACACCTTC.

The rearrangement uses TRBV5-1 and TRBJ2-2; 14 bases match TRBD2. The CDR3 is 17 amino acids. V shed 3 bases, J shed 8 bases, and the junction held 9 bases outside the gene matches. CDR1 and CDR2 (germline): SGHRS, YFSETQ. CDR3 nucleotide sequence: TGCGCCAGCAGCTACTCAGGACTAGCGGGAGGATTAGGGGAGCTGTTTTTT. Its protein is CASSYSGLAGGLGELFF.

V is TRBV29-1 and J is TRBJ1-1, with 8 bases aligning to TRBD1. The germline V gene encodes CDR1 SQVTM and CDR2 ANQGSEA. The CDR3 has 12 residues. V dropped 6 bases and J dropped 3; count of bases not matched to a gene: 3. CDR3 region: CSVGQGDTEAFF. In DNA form, the CDR3 reads TGCAGCGTCGGACAGGGTGACACTGAAGCTTTCTTT.

The genes are TRBV6-1 and TRBJ1-5; 8 nucleotides agree with TRBD1. Germline values: CDR1 MNHNS, CDR2 SASEGT. Trimming took 6 bases from V and 2 from J; bases not matched to a gene: 6. This CDR3 is built from 15 residues. The CDR3 reads CASSAGGRGNQPQHF. The CDR3 coding sequence is TGTGCCAGCAGCGCAGGGGGCAGGGGCAATCAGCCCCAGCATTTT.

The gene calls are TRBV9 and TRBJ2-7; TRBD2 agrees at 14 bases. The CDR3 loop spans 15 amino acids. V lost 3 bases to trimming and J lost 3 bases; unmatched junction nucleotides: 2. Germline values: CDR1 SGDLS, CDR2 YYNGEE. As DNA, the CDR3 is TGTGCCAGCAGCGCCGGGACTAGCGGGGGCTACGAGCAGTACTTC. Translating gives CASSAGTSGGYEQYF.

V and J are TRBV7-6 and TRBJ2-5; the D gene is possibly TRBD2 (5 bases). Trimming stripped 0 bases from V and 1 base from J, with 9 bases between. The CDR3 covers 15 residues. Germline V gene sequence: CDR1 SGHVS, CDR2 FNYEAQ. The CDR3 region is CASSLAPLAQETQYF. DNA of the CDR3: TGTGCCAGCAGCTTAGCGCCCCTAGCCCAAGAGACCCAGTACTTC.

The genes are TRBV19 and TRBJ1-5, with D unclear. The CDR3 loop spans 12 amino acids. CDR1 and CDR2 from the germline V gene are LNHDA and SQIVND (reference sequence). The ends were cut back, 7 bases at V and 0 bases at J, with 4 bases in the middle. CDR3 sequence (DNA): TGTGCCAGTACAGATAGCAATCAGCCCCAGCATTTT. As protein: CASTDSNQPQHF.

This chain uses TRBV5-6 with TRBJ2-1; TRBD1 aligns across 8 bases. J was trimmed by 7 bases and V by 1 base; bases with no gene match: 10. The CDR3 is 16 amino acids. Germline V lookup: CDR1 SGHDT, CDR2 YYEEEE. CDR3 region: CASSLRGRGRKNEQFF. CDR3 DNA: TGTGCCAGCAGCTTGCGGGGCAGGGGGCGTAAGAATGAGCAGTTCTTC.

The chain combines TRBV9 with TRBJ2-2; D uncertain. CDR1 is SGDLS, CDR2 YYNGEE, per germline. The CDR3 has 16 amino acids. V was pared by 3 bases and J by 5 bases, with 17 bases between. CDR3 bases: TGTGCCAGCAGCGACCGGCCAGGCTTACCTACCGGGGAGCTGTTTTTT. It encodes CASSDRPGLPTGELFF.

The chain couples TRBV5-8 to TRBJ2-1; 11 bases are a match to TRBD2. The CDR3 is 16 residues long. The germline gives CDR1 SGHTS, CDR2 YDEGEE. Trimming took 0 bases from V and 10 from J; bases not matched to a gene: 9. In nucleotides, the CDR3 is TGTGCCAGCAGCTTGGCCTGGACTAGCGGGCCTACGGAGCAGTTCTTC. This gives the protein CASSLAWTSGPTEQFF.

J is TRBJ2-7 and V is TRBV27; a weak D match, TRBD1 (6 bases). The CDR3 runs to 14 residues. Germline CDR1 reads MNHEY; CDR2 reads SMNVEV (reference sequence). The V end lost 2 bases, the J end lost 0 bases, and 8 bases lay between the germline ends. The CDR3 sequence: CASSLGQSSYEQYF. For the CDR3, the DNA is TGTGCCAGCAGTTTAGGACAGAGCTCCTACGAGCAGTACTTC.

The CDR3, as DNA: TGTGCCAGCAGCCAAGATCTGCAGGGAACCTATGGCTACACCTTC. As protein: CASSQDLQGTYGYTF. The chain joins TRBV14 to TRBJ1-2; maybe TRBD1 (5 bases). The germline V gene encodes CDR1 SGHDN and CDR2 FVKESK. V dropped 0 bases and J dropped 4 bases, with 12 bases sitting between them. The CDR3 totals 15 residues.